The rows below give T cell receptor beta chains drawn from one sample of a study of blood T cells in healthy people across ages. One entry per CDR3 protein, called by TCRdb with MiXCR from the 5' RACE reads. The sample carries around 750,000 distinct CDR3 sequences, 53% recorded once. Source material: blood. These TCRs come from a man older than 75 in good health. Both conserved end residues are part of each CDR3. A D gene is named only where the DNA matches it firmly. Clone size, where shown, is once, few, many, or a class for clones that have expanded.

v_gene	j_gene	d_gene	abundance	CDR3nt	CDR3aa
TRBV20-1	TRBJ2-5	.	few	TGCAGTGCTACCCACAGGGATGGGACGAAGACCCAGTACTTC	CSATHRDGTKTQYF
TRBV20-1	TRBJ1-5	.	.	TGCAGTGCTAGAAGCGGGACTTCGCGAGTTAATCAGCCCCAGCATTTT	CSARSGTSRVNQPQHF
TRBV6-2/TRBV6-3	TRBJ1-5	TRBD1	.	TGTGCCAGCAGTTACGGGACAGGTTGGGATCAGCCCCAGCATTTT	CASSYGTGWDQPQHF
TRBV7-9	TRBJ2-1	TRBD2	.	TGTGCCAGCAGCCCCTGGGCGGGACTAGCCTACAATGAGCAGTTCTTC	CASSPWAGLAYNEQFF
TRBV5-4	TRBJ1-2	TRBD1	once	TGTGCCAGCAGCTTGTGGGGGACAGTTGATGGCTACACCTTC	CASSLWGTVDGYTF
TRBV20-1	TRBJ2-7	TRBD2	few	TGCAGTGCTAGCGGACTAGCGTTCGAGCAGTACTTC	CSASGLAFEQYF
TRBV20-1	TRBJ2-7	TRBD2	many	TGCAGTGCTGCCGGGACTAGCGGGAGGGTTGAGCAGTACTTC	CSAAGTSGRVEQYF
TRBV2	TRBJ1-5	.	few	TGTGCCAGCAGTGAAGCATCCGGGTCTTGGAATCAGCCCCAGCATTTT	CASSEASGSWNQPQHF
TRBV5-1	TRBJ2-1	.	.	TGCGCCAGCAGCTCAGGGGGGGACTACAATGAGCAGTTCTTC	CASSSGGDYNEQFF
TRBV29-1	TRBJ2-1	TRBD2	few	TGCAGCGTTGACATTGGGACTAGCGACAATGAGCAGTTCTTC	CSVDIGTSDNEQFF
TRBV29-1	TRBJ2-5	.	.	TGCAGCGTCGGGGGTCCGTACCAAGAGACCCAGTACTTC	CSVGGPYQETQYF
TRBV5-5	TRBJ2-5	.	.	TGTGCCAGCAGCTTTACAGGGTTACAAGAGACCCAGTACTTC	CASSFTGLQETQYF
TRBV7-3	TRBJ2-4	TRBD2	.	TGTGCCAGCAGCCGCGGACTAGCGGGAGTTCAGGACATTCAGTACTTC	CASSRGLAGVQDIQYF
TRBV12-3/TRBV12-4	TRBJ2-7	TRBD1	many	TGTGCCAGCAGTCGCGGGACAGGTTCCTACGAGCAGTACTTC	CASSRGTGSYEQYF
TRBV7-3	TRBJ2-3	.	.	TGTGCCAGCGGAGGAGGGGGCTTAGGAGATACGCAGTATTTT	CASGGGGLGDTQYF
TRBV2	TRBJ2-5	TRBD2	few	TGTGCCAGCATGACTAGCGAGGAGACCCAGTACTTC	CASMTSEETQYF
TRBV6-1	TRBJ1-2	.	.	TGTGCCAGCAGCCTAACAGGTACCGACTATGGCTACACCTTC	CASSLTGTDYGYTF
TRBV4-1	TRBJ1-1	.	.	TGCGCCAGCAGCCAAGATCCCGCGCTAAAAACACTCACTGAAGCTTTCTTT	CASSQDPALKTLTEAFF